The 10 T cell receptor beta chains given below trace back to one sample, sequenced in a study of breast tumors, draining lymph nodes, adjacent tissues. One entry per CDR3 protein results from TCRdb running MiXCR on the multiplex PCR reads. The sample contains 180,000 or so distinct CDR3 sequences, about 33% of which appear only once. Breast cancer patients provided tissue from their axillary draining lymph nodes. The sequencing sample was made of axillary lymph node tissue. The receptor set was obtained from a female donor with breast cancer. Some clones in this sample may be carry-over from other donors' samples.

This clonotype was seen many times. V gene TRBV28 combines with J gene TRBJ2-5, with TRBD2 matching over 9 bases. The germline V gene has CDR1 MDHEN and CDR2 SYDVKM. J lost 2 bases, V lost 4 bases, and 5 bases had no gene match. This CDR3 has 15 residues. CDR3 loop: CASSSRLAGQETQYF. CDR3 DNA sequence: TGTGCCAGCAGTTCCAGGCTAGCGGGGCAAGAGACCCAGTACTTC. Full variable domain (missing parts from reference TRBV28 and TRBJ2-5): DVKVTQSSRYLVKRTGEKVFLECVQDMDHENMFWYRQDPGLGLRLIYFSYDVKMKEKGDIPEGYSVSREKKERFSLILESASTNQTSMYLCASSSRLAGQETQYFGPGTRLLVL.

Regarding this clonotype: A junction end diverges from the germline sequence, so it may reflect a read error. V is TRBV19 and J is TRBJ2-2; TRBD1 matches at 8 bases. Germline values: CDR1 LNHDA, CDR2 SQIVND (reference sequence). The CDR3 consists of 16 residues. The CDR3 nucleotides are TGTGCCAGTAGTACCCAGGGGGCGCGATGCACCGGGGAGCTGTCTTTT. Translation gives CASSTQGARCTGELSF.

This clonotype was recorded at least ten times. Relative to the germline gene, one junction end is altered; a read error may explain this. CDR3 DNA: TGTGCCAGCAGTTACGGTCCAAATGTTAGGACAGGGCTTACCCCTTTATTGGTTAAGGCTTTC. Residues: CASSYGPNVRTGLTPLLVKAF. The genes are TRBV6-6 and TRBJ2-6; 8 bases line up with TRBD1. CDR1 and CDR2 (germline): MNHNY, SVGAGI (reference sequence). The CDR3 has 21 amino acids.

There are many counts of this clonotype. V gene TRBV12-3 or TRBV12-4 combines with J gene TRBJ2-1, with TRBD2 identical over 10 bases. The length of the CDR3 is 14 residues. V shed 5 bases and J 4 bases; nucleotides not matched to a gene: 2. The CDR3, as DNA: TGTGCCAGCAGTAGAGCGGGAGGGTACAATGAGCAGTTCTTC. Its translation is CASSRAGGYNEQFF.

This clonotype has a count of ten or more. The V and J genes are TRBV30 and TRBJ1-5; the D is unclear. This CDR3 is 13 amino acids long. V was cut by 0 bases and J by 2 bases, with 5 bases left in between. Per germline, CDR1 GTSNPN and CDR2 SVGIG (reference sequence). The CDR3 DNA is TGTGCCTGGAGTGTGACTGGCAATCAGCCCCAGCATTTT. It is translated as CAWSVTGNQPQHF.

This clonotype was counted many times. The V and J genes are TRBV7-6 and TRBJ2-5, with D possibly matching TRBD2 (5 bases). The germline V and J ends were trimmed by 1 base and 7 bases, with 16 bases remaining between them. The germline V gene has CDR1 SGHVS and CDR2 FNYEAQ. The CDR3 has 15 amino acids. The CDR3 region is CASSLVVPLAGTQYF. The CDR3 DNA is TGTGCCAGCAGCTTAGTCGTACCCCTCGCGGGGACCCAGTACTTC.

This clonotype was seen ten or more times. The CDR3 sequence is CAWSTGTGPYNEQFF. The CDR3 nucleotides are TGTGCCTGGAGTACCGGGACAGGGCCTTACAATGAGCAGTTCTTC. The chain employs TRBV30 and TRBJ2-1, with TRBD1 identical over 9 bases. The CDR3 has 15 amino acids. V was pared by 2 bases and J by 4 bases, with 6 bases of the junction left unmatched. From germline, CDR1 is GTSNPN and CDR2 SVGIG (reference sequence).

Of note for this clonotype: Germline is not matched at one junction end, which may reflect a read error. The V and J genes are TRBV15 and TRBJ2-5, with TRBD1 identical over 11 bases. CDR1 and CDR2 from the germline V gene are LNHNV and YYDKDF (reference sequence). This CDR3 is built from 15 residues. The CDR3 sequence: CATSSGQGAQETQYF. CDR3 coding DNA: TGCGCCACCAGCTCCGGACAGGGGGCACAAGAGACCCAGTACTTC.

To note about this clonotype: A much larger clone differs from this one at a single base, so this may be a read error. The V call is TRBV3-2, the J call TRBJ2-1; the D segment call TRBD2 is taken from the table without a DNA check. TRBV3-2 is recorded as a pseudogene. This CDR3 has 13 residues. The CDR3 protein is CASLISRINEQFF. Here the CDR3 DNA reads TGTGCCAGCCTGATTAGCAGGATCAATGAGCAGTTCTTC.

On this clonotype itself: At one of its ends the junction is not consistent with the germline gene, which may arise from a read error. J is TRBJ1-1 and V is TRBV13, with D uncertain. The CDR3 spans 14 residues. Germline lookup yields CDR1 PRHDT and CDR2 FYEKMQ (reference sequence). The CDR3 bases are TGTGCCAGCAGTTTAGGCTCCCAGACCTCTGAAGCTTTCTTT. Translation: CASSLGSQTSEAFF.